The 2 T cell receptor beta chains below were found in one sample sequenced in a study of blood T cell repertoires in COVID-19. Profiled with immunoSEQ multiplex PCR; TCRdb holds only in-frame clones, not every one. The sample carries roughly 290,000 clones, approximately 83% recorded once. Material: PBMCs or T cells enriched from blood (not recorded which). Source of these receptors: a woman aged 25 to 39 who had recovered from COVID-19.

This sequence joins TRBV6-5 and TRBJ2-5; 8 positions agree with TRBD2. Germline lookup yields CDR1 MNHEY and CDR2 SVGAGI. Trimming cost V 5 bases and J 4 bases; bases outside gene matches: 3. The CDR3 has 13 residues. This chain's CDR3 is CASSRTSLETQYF. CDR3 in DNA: TGTGCCAGCAGTAGGACTAGCTTAGAGACCCAGTACTTC.

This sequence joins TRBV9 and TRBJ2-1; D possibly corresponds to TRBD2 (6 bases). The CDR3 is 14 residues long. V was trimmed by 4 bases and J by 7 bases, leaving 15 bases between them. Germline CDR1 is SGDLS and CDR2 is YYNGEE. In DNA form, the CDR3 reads TGTGCCAGCAGCCCCTCCCGGGACTTTAATGAGCAGTTCTTC. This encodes CASSPSRDFNEQFF.